One and the same sample provided the 3 T cell receptor beta chains below, sequenced in a study of cytomegalovirus exposure and HLA in healthy donors. The PCR had 60 Vbeta and 13 Jbeta primers. Some clones are missing from TCRdb's copy, which holds only in-frame ones; the method was immunoSEQ multiplex PCR. Of about 130,000 clones listed, 55% to 75% are singletons. Sequencing was done on a sample of PBMCs. The source is a man younger than 40 in good health and CMV-seropositive.

The V gene is TRBV7-6, the J gene TRBJ2-5; perhaps TRBD2 as D (5 bases). V gave up 2 bases and J gave up 2 bases, with 12 bases separating them. Germline V CDR1 and CDR2: SGHVS, FNYEAQ. The length of the CDR3 is 15 residues. Here the CDR3 DNA reads TGTGCCAGCAGCTTAAGTGGGAGCCTACAAGAGACCCAGTACTTC. It yields the protein CASSLSGSLQETQYF.

The CDR3 DNA is TGTGCCAGCAGCTTCGATCCGGGACTAGCGGGTTATCGCGACACCGGGGAGCTGTTTTTT. Protein: CASSFDPGLAGYRDTGELFF. The chain couples TRBV7-8 to TRBJ2-2, with 12 bases lining up with TRBD2. The CDR3 runs to 20 residues. Per the germline V gene, CDR1 is SGHVS and CDR2 is FQNEAQ. Trimming took 3 bases from V and 3 from J; bases not matched to a gene: 14.

CDR3 DNA sequence: TGTGCCAGCAGTCCACTACTAGCGGGAGGCTCCTACAATGAGCAGTTCTTC. Translated, it gives CASSPLLAGGSYNEQFF. The chain recombines TRBV27 with TRBJ2-1; 12 nucleotides match TRBD2. Germline V CDR1 and CDR2: MNHEY, SMNVEV (reference sequence). Trimming took 5 bases from V and 0 from J; bases not matched to a gene: 5. CDR3 length: 17 amino acids.